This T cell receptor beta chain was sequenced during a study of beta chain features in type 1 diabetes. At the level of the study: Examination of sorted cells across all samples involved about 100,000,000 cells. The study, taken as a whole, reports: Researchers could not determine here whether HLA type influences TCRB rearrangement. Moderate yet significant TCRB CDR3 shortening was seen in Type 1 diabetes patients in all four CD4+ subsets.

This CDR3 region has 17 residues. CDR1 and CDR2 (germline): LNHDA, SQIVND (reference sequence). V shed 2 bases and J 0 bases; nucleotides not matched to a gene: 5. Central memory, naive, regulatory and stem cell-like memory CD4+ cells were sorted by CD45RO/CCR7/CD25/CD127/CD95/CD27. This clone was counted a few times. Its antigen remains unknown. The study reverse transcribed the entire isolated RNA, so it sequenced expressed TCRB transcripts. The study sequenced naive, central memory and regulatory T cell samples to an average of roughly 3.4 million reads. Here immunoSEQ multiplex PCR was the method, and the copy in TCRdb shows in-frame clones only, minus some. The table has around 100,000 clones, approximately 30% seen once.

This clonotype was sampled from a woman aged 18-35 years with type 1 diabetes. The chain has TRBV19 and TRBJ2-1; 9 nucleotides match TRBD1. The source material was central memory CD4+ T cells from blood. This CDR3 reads CASSIRTGADSYNEQFF. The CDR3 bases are TGTGCCAGTAGTATAAGGACAGGGGCGGACTCCTACAATGAGCAGTTCTTC.